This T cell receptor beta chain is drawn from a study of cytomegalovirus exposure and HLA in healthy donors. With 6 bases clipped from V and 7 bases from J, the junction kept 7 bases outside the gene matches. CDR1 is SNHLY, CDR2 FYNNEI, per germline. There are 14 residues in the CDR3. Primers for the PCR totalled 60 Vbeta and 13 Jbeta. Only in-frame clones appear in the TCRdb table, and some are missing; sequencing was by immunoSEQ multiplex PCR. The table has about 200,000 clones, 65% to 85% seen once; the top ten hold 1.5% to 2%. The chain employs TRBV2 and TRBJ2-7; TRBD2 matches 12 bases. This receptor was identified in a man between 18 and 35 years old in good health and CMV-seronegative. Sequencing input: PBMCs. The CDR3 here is CASSPSGRAGEQYF. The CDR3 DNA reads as TGTGCCAGCAGCCCTAGCGGGAGGGCCGGAGAGCAGTACTTC.